A single sample is the source of the 2 T cell receptor beta chains below, sequenced in a study of OX40 agonist ivuxolimab in advanced cancers. This table comes from immunoSEQ multiplex PCR, and its TCRdb copy is limited to in-frame clones, with some not included. Among approximately 82,000 clones listed, about 85% were seen once. Source: CD4+ or CD8+ T cells sorted from blood, taken in a trial of the OX40 agonist ivuxolimab. The receptors shown here come from an adult with an advanced solid tumor such as melanoma, head and neck, liver or kidney cancer.

The V gene is TRBV19, the J gene TRBJ2-7; TRBD2 agrees at 16 bases. The CDR3 consists of 16 residues. Germline values: CDR1 LNHDA, CDR2 SQIVND (reference sequence). V lost 4 bases and J lost 5; bases outside the gene matches: 5. The CDR3 DNA sequence: TGTGCCAGTAGTAAAGGGACTAGCGGGGGGGCCGACGAGCAGTACTTC. It is translated as CASSKGTSGGADEQYF.

The V and J genes are TRBV5-1 and TRBJ2-2; weak D call: TRBD1 (6 bases). With 2 bases removed from V and 4 bases from J, the gap between germline ends came to 12 bases. The CDR3 runs 15 residues. CDR1 and CDR2 (germline): SGHRS, YFSETQ. The chain's CDR3 is CASSFGQIGTGELFF. Written as DNA, the CDR3 is TGCGCCAGCAGCTTCGGACAGATCGGCACCGGGGAGCTGTTTTTT.